One and the same sample provided the 15 T cell receptor beta chains below, sequenced in a study of CD8 T cells in ankylosing spondylitis. MiXCR, applied by TCRdb to the 5' RACE reads, yields one record per CDR3 protein. Altogether 240,000 or so distinct CDR3 sequences are present, around 10% being singletons, with the ten largest covering under 7%. Material: blood, either unsorted or a sorted T cell fraction (not recorded which). These receptor sequences come from a male donor with ankylosing spondylitis or in good health (not recorded which).

This chain uses TRBV20-1 with TRBJ2-2, with D unclear. This CDR3 is 13 amino acids long. V was shortened by 4 bases and J by 6 bases, with 12 bases between the two germline ends. CDR1 is DFQATT, CDR2 SNEGSKA, per germline (reference sequence). CDR3 protein: CSAKTTDPGELFF. For the CDR3, the DNA is TGCAGTGCTAAAACAACTGACCCCGGGGAGCTGTTTTTT.

This clonotype was seen ten or more times. This sequence joins TRBV20-1 and TRBJ2-3, with D hard to call. This CDR3 has 15 residues. The V gene lost 5 bases and the J gene lost 4 bases, with 19 bases spanning the gap. Per the germline V gene, CDR1 is DFQATT and CDR2 is SNEGSKA (reference sequence). The CDR3, as DNA: TGCAGTGCTCCAAAACAGAGTACGGACGCAGATACGCAGTATTTT. Translation gives CSAPKQSTDADTQYF.

The sample holds many counts of this clonotype. The chain links TRBV20-1 to TRBJ2-3; 7 positions match TRBD1. V trimming: 4 bases; J trimming: 10 bases; junction bases outside the gene matches: 5. CDR1 DFQATT and CDR2 SNEGSKA come from the germline V gene (reference sequence). This CDR3 has 11 residues. The CDR3 loop reads CSANRGNSQYF. The DNA for the CDR3 is TGCAGTGCTAACAGGGGAAACTCGCAGTATTTT.

This clonotype was observed many times. The J gene is TRBJ2-5, the V gene TRBV27; D ambiguous. In germline, CDR1 is MNHEY, CDR2 SMNVEV (reference sequence). The CDR3 sequence is 13 residues long. Trimming shortened V by 4 bases and J by 5 bases, and 11 bases separated the two germline ends. DNA of the CDR3: TGTGCCAGCAGTTGGAACAGTCTGGAGACCCAGTACTTC. Translated, it gives CASSWNSLETQYF.

This clonotype came up many times. The rearrangement links TRBV10-3 to TRBJ2-5; D not certain. With 4 bases removed from V and 5 bases from J, the gap between germline ends came to 8 bases. Per germline, CDR1 ENHRY and CDR2 SYGVKD. The CDR3 totals 12 residues. CDR3 DNA: TGTGCCATCAGTGCGAGTCAGGAGACCCAGTACTTC. This sequence encodes CAISASQETQYF.

The gene calls are TRBV18 and TRBJ2-1; D is possibly TRBD1 (7 bases). Germline lookup yields CDR1 KGHSH and CDR2 LQKENI. Trimming took 2 bases from V and 9 from J, leaving 14 bases between them. CDR3 size: 14 residues. The CDR3 is CASSPWRGQGEQFF. The CDR3 DNA sequence: TGTGCCAGCTCACCATGGAGGGGGCAGGGTGAGCAGTTCTTC.

The table lists this clonotype with many counts. V and J are TRBV20-1 and TRBJ2-7; tentative D call: TRBD1 (6 bases). V was cut by 6 bases and J by 9 bases, with 21 bases left in between. The CDR3 is 13 amino acids. Germline values: CDR1 DFQATT, CDR2 SNEGSKA (reference sequence). The chain's CDR3 is CSAPPAGESGQYF. CDR3 DNA: TGCAGTGCCCCCCCGGCAGGGGAATCTGGGCAGTACTTC.

V usage is TRBV27 and J usage is TRBJ1-5; D may be TRBD1 (6 bases). The V end lost 2 bases, the J end lost 2 bases, and 10 bases lay between the germline ends. The CDR3 has 15 amino acids. Looked up from germline, CDR1 is MNHEY and CDR2 is SMNVEV (reference sequence). CDR3 amino acids: CASSLRAGGNQPQHF. Written as DNA, the CDR3 is TGTGCCAGCAGTTTAAGAGCAGGGGGCAATCAGCCCCAGCATTTT.

About this clonotype itself: The junction does not match germline at one end; this may be a read error. This sequence joins TRBV7-2 and TRBJ1-1; D is uncertain. The CDR3 totals 14 residues. CDR1 and CDR2 (germline): SGHTA, FQGNSA. CDR3 in DNA: TGTGCCAGTAGCTTACGGGTTGGATACACTGAAGCTTTCTTT. This gives the protein CASSLRVGYTEAFF.

This chain connects TRBV28 to TRBJ2-6, with D maybe TRBD2 (5 bases). The CDR3 length is 16 residues. V lost 5 bases, J lost 1 base, and 12 bases lay in between. Germline CDR1 and CDR2: MDHEN and SYDVKM. The CDR3 spells CASSPPGGSGANVLTF. DNA of the CDR3: TGTGCCAGCAGTCCCCCCGGCGGGTCTGGGGCCAACGTCCTGACTTTC.

This clonotype showed up many times. V gene TRBV7-3 combines with J gene TRBJ2-1; possibly TRBD1 or TRBD2 for D (5 bases each). Germline CDR1 and CDR2: SGHTA and FQGTGA. The germline V and J ends were trimmed by 8 bases and 5 bases, with 13 bases remaining between them. The CDR3 contains 13 residues. The DNA of the CDR3 is TGTGCCAGCGGGGGATCGGGCAACAATGAGCAGTTCTTC. Protein product: CASGGSGNNEQFF.

This clonotype was seen at least ten times. The chain combines TRBV29-1 with TRBJ2-5; D is possibly TRBD2 (6 bases). CDR3 size: 15 residues. Germline V gives CDR1 SQVTM, CDR2 ANQGSEA. Trimming left V 3 bases short and J 5 bases short, with 19 bases between. CDR3 region: CSVDFVRERRETQYF. CDR3 nucleotides: TGCAGCGTTGATTTTGTCCGGGAGAGACGTGAGACCCAGTACTTC.

This clonotype was observed a handful of times. The rearrangement joins TRBV3-1 to TRBJ1-2; D perhaps matches TRBD1 (5 bases). This CDR3 region has 14 residues. Germline V gene data show CDR1 as LGHDT and CDR2 as YNNKEL (reference sequence). The V end lost 4 bases, the J end lost 3 bases, and 12 bases lay between the germline ends. DNA for the CDR3: TGTGCCAGCAGCCCCGGGACCGTAGACTATGGCTACACCTTC. It yields the protein CASSPGTVDYGYTF.

This clonotype was recorded a few times. V gene TRBV7-9 combines with J gene TRBJ1-2; D unclear. V lost 3 bases, J lost 5 bases, and 10 bases lay in between. Germline CDR1 is SEHNR and CDR2 is FQNEAQ (reference sequence). The CDR3 covers 13 residues. DNA of the CDR3: TGTGCCAGCAGCTTCAGTTCAGTTTATGGCTACACCTTC. As protein: CASSFSSVYGYTF.

At least ten counts were recorded for this clonotype. The CDR3 here is CASRRGSYNEQFF. The CDR3 DNA follows: TGTGCCAGCAGACGCGGGAGCTACAATGAGCAGTTCTTC. The chain carries TRBV28 and TRBJ2-1, with 7 nucleotides matching TRBD2. CDR1 and CDR2 from the germline V gene are MDHEN and SYDVKM. The CDR3 extends over 13 amino acids. The V gene end was trimmed by 6 bases and the J gene end by 3 bases; junction bases not matched to a gene: 2.